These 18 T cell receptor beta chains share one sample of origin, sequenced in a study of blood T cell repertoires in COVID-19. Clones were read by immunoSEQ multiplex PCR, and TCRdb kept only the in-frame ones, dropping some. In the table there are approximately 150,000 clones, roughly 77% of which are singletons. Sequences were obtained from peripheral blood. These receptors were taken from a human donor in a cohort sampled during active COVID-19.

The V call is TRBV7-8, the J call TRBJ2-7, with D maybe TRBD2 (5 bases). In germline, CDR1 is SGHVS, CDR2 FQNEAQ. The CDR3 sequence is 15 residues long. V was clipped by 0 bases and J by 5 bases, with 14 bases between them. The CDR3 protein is CASSLAPVMEDEQYF. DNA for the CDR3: TGTGCCAGCAGCTTAGCGCCGGTTATGGAGGACGAGCAGTACTTC. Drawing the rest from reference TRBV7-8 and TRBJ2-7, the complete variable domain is GAGVSQSPRYKVAKRGQDVALRCDPISGHVSLFWYQQALGQGPEFLTYFQNEAQLDKSGLPSDRFFAERPEGSVSTLKIQRTQQEDSAVYLCASSLAPVMEDEQYFGPGTRLTVT.

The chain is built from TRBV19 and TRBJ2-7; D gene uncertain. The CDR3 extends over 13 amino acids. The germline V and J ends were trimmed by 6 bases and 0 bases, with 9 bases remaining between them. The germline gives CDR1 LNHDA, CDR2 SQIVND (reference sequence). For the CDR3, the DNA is TGTGCCAGTAGCTTTCTCGGCTCCTACGAGCAGTACTTC. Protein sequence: CASSFLGSYEQYF. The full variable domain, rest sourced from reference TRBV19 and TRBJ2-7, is DGGITQSPKYLFRKEGQNVTLSCEQNLNHDAMYWYRQDPGQGLRLIYYSQIVNDFQKGDIAEGYSVSREKKESFPLTVTSAQKNPTAFYLCASSFLGSYEQYFGPGTRLTVT.

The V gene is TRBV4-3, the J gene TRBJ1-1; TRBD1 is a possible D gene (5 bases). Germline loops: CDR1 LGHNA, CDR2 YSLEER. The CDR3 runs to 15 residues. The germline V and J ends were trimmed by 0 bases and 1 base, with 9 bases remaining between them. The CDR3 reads CASSQDRRGNTEAFF. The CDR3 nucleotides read TGCGCCAGCAGCCAAGATCGAAGGGGGAACACTGAAGCTTTCTTT.

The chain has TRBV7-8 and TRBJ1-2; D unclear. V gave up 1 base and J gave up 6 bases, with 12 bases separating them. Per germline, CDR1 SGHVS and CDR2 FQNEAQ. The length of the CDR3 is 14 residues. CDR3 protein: CASSLGLPWDGYTF. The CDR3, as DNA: TGTGCCAGCAGCTTAGGACTCCCTTGGGATGGCTACACCTTC.

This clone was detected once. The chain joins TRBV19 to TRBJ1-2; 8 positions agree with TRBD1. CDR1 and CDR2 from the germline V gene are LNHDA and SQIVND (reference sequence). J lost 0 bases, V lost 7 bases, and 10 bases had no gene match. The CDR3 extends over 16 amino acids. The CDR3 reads CASTLWQGATNYGYTF. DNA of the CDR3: TGTGCCAGTACGCTTTGGCAGGGGGCTACTAACTATGGCTACACCTTC. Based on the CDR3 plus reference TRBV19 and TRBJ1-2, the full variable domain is DGGITQSPKYLFRKEGQNVTLSCEQNLNHDAMYWYRQDPGQGLRLIYYSQIVNDFQKGDIAEGYSVSREKKESFPLTVTSAQKNPTAFYLCASTLWQGATNYGYTFGSGTRLTVV.

CDR3 nucleotide sequence: TGTGCCAGCAGCTTAAACAGGGGGGACACCGGGGAGCTGTTTTTT. The encoded protein is CASSLNRGDTGELFF. The chain couples TRBV7-3 to TRBJ2-2; 8 bases agree with TRBD1. The germline gives CDR1 SGHTA, CDR2 FQGTGA. This CDR3 comprises 15 residues. The V and J ends lost 1 base and 3 bases, in that order; junction bases with no gene match: 1.

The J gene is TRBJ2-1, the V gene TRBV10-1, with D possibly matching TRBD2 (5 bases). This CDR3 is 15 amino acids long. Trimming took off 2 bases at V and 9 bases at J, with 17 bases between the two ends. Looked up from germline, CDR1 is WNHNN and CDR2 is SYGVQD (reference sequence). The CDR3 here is CASSEPGRGSGEQFF. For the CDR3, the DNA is TGCGCCAGCAGTGAGCCCGGACGGGGTTCGGGTGAGCAGTTCTTC.

The CDR3 DNA sequence: TGCAGCGTGCGGGACTATACGGACGGAATTAATCAGCCCCAGCATTTT. Translation: CSVRDYTDGINQPQHF. The gene calls are TRBV29-1 and TRBJ1-5, with a tentative D call TRBD1 (5 bases). In germline, CDR1 is SQVTM, CDR2 ANQGSEA. CDR3 length equals 16 residues. The V end was cut by 6 bases, the J end by 4 bases, with 22 bases between.

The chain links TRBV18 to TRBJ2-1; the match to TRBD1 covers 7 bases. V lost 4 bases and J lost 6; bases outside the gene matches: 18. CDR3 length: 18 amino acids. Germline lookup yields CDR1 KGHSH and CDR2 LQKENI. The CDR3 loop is CASSRDRDSQMFVNEQFF. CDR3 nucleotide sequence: TGTGCCAGCTCACGGGACCGGGACAGCCAAATGTTCGTCAATGAGCAGTTCTTC.

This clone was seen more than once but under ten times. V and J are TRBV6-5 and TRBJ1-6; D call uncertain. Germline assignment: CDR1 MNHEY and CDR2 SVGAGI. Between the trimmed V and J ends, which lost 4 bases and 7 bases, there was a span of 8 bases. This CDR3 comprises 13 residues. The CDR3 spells CASSFHGNSPLHF. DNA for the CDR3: TGTGCCAGCAGTTTCCACGGGAATTCACCCCTCCACTTT.

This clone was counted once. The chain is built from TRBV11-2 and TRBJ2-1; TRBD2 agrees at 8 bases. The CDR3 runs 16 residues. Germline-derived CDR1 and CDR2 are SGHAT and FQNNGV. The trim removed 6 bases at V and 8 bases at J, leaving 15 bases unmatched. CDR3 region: CASSPPAGGVEDEQFF. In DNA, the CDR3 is TGTGCCAGCAGTCCGCCGGCGGGGGGCGTCGAGGATGAGCAGTTCTTC.

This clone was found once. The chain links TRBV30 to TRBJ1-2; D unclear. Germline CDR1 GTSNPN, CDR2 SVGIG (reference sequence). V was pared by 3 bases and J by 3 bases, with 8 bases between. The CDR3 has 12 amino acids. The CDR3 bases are TGTGCCTGGAGGGGAGGGTACTATGGCTACACCTTC. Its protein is CAWRGGYYGYTF.

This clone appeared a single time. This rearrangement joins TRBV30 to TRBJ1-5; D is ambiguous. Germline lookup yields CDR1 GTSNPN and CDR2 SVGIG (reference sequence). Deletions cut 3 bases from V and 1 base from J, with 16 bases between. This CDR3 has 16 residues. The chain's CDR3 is CAWSATDPLSNQPQHF. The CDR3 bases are TGTGCCTGGAGCGCTACAGACCCTTTGAGCAATCAGCCCCAGCATTTT.

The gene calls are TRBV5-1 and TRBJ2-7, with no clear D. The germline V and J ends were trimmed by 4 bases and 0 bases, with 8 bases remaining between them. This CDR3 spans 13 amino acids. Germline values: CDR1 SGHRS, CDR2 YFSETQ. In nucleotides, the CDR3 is TGCGCCAGCAGCGGCAGGTCCTCCTACGAGCAGTACTTC. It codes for CASSGRSSYEQYF.

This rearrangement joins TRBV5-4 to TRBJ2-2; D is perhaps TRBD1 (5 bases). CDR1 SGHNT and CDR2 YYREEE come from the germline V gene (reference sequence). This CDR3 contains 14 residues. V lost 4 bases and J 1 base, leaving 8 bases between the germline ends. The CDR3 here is CASSADRNTGELFF. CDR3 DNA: TGTGCCAGCAGCGCCGACAGGAACACCGGGGAGCTGTTTTTT.

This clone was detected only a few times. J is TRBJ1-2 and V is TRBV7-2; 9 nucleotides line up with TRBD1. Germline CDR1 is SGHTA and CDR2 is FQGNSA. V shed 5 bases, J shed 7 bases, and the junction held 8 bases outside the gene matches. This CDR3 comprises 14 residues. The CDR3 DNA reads TGTGCCAGCAGCCACCGGGACAGGGATATTGGCTACACCTTC. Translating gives CASSHRDRDIGYTF.

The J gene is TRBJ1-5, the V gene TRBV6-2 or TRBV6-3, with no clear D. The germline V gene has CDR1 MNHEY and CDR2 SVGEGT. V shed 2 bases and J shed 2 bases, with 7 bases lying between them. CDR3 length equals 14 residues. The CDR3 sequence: CASSYRRGNQPQHF. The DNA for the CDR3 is TGTGCCAGCAGTTACAGGAGGGGCAATCAGCCCCAGCATTTT.

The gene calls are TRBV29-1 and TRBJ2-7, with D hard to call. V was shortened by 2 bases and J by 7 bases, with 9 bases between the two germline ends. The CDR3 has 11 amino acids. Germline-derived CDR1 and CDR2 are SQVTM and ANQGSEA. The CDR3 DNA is TGCAGCGTTGAACGTTTCGGGGAGCAGTACTTC. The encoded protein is CSVERFGEQYF.